Reported below is one T cell receptor (beta chain). Antigen: not known. This specimen belongs to a study of tumor and adjacent non-tumor tissue in lung cancer. Looking at the study overall: The patients, 10 men and about 5 women, were about 31 to 80 with stage I to III disease.

RNA was extracted from bulk tissue without any cell sorting. Donors were chemotherapy-naive, newly diagnosed lung cancer surgical patients in China, August–November 2014. The library came from three nested PCR rounds adapted from ARM-PCR protocols. TCRdb fed the multiplex PCR reads into MiXCR, producing one record per CDR3 protein. The sample holds tens of thousands of distinct CDR3 sequences, around 60% seen once. Study results and caveats: In normal lung, the top 100 clones were significantly more dominant than in tumor. Significantly higher TCR diversity was found in tumor than normal lung.

Trimming pared 8 bases from V and 8 bases from J, leaving 24 bases between. This CDR3 has 15 amino acids. Germline values: CDR1 MNHNY, CDR2 SVGAGI (reference sequence). The receptor comes from a man aged 50-59 years with non-small cell lung cancer. The J gene is TRBJ1-1, the V gene TRBV6-6; tentative D call: TRBD1 (5 bases). The sequenced sample was lung tumor tissue. In DNA form, the CDR3 reads TGTGCCAGCTTCCTCGGAGGGGCATCAAAACGGGAAGCTTTCTTT. It encodes CASFLGGASKREAFF.